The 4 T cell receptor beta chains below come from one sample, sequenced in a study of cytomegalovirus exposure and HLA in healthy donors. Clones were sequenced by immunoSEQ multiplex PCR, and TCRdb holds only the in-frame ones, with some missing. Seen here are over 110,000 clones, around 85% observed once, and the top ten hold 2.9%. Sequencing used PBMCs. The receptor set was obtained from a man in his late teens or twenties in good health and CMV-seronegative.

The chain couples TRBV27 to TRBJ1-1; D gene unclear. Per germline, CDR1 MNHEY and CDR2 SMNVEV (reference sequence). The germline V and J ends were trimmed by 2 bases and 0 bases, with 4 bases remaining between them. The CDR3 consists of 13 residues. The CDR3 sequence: CASSLDMNTEAFF. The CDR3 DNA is TGTGCCAGCAGTTTAGACATGAACACTGAAGCTTTCTTT.

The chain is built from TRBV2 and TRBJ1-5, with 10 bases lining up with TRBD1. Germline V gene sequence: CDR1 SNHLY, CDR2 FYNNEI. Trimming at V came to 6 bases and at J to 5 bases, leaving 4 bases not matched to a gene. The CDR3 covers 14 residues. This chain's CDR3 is CASSAGQGDQPQHF. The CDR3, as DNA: TGTGCCAGCAGCGCCGGACAGGGGGATCAGCCCCAGCATTTT.

The CDR3 sequence is CASSSRTRVFEQYF. The CDR3 nucleotides read TGTGCCAGCAGTTCCCGTACCAGGGTTTTCGAGCAGTACTTC. The chain recombines TRBV27 with TRBJ2-7; weak D call: TRBD1 (5 bases). This CDR3 region has 14 residues. Germline CDR1 reads MNHEY; CDR2 reads SMNVEV (reference sequence). V dropped 4 bases and J dropped 6 bases, with 16 bases sitting between them.

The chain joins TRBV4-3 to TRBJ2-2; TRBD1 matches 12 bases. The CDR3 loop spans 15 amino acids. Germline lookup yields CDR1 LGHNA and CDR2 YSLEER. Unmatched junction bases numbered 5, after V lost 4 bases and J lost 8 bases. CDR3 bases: TGCGCCAGCAGCCCGGGACAGGGGGCGCGAGGGGAGCTGTTTTTT. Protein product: CASSPGQGARGELFF.